This TCR beta chain comes out of a study of shared clonotypes between healthy human individuals (dated by TCRdb to the early 2020s). A note on the overall study: A few men and two women, aged 18 to 49 years, made up the cohort. For each donor, CD4 naive and CD4 memory were each run on three plates, CD8 naive on two plates, and CD8 memory on one plate. Different laboratories and diverse techniques were used to prepare libraries and sequence TCR repertoires, to increase sequencing depth and limit assay-specific biases. The study deeply sequenced blood TCR repertoires of several healthy adults to estimate repertoire size and the extent of clonotype sharing between individuals. Each donor's leukapheresis produced roughly between about 0.9 and 9.5 billion PBMCs.

After removal of 3 bases from V and 3 bases from J, the junction retains 7 bases not matched to a gene. Sequences MDHEN (CDR1) and SYDVKM (CDR2) are obtained from the germline V gene. From cysteine to phenylalanine, the CDR3 is 17 amino acids long. Kept here is only the CDR3 DNA, which spans 51 bases and is read in frame from base 1. Using the deep immunoSEQ assay, multiplex PCR amplified TCR CDR3 regions from genomic DNA. Extracted genomic DNA from each cell subset was spread evenly across all wells of several immunoSEQ 96-well plates, with each plate serving as a replicate. For sorted subsets, each replicate PCR was loaded with 150 to 250 ng genomic DNA, equivalent to 32,000 or so T cell genomes. Purified libraries were measured with a Qubit 3.0 fluorometer, size-checked on a Bioanalyzer 2100, and measured again with the KAPA Library Quantification kit. Each immunoSEQ 96-well plate was sequenced on its own single-read 150-cycle Illumina NextSeq 550 flow cell. Per the original workflow: Because the immunoSEQ output included only junctional sequences and no quality scores, the filtering could not be the same as the filtering used for full-length reads. To assign V/J genes and CDR3, sequences were annotated using PyIR, a Python wrapper for IgBLAST v1.9, with IMGT germline references. Reads were filtered out if the reads had weak V/J assignments (E-value above 1e-6), no CDR3, stop codons, out-of-frame junctions, or ambiguous translated residues. V3J clonotypes were defined by identical inferred V gene, J gene, and CDR3 amino acid sequence. The percentage overlap between two repertoires was calculated by dividing the number of shared unique clonotypes by the size of the smaller repertoire. Repertoire richness was assessed with RTK rarefaction, the Chao1 estimator, and Recon v2.1 estimates of unobserved clonotypes. OLGA was used to compute generation probabilities for all TCRbeta clonotypes that the gDNA method yielded from four donors. Sourced from immuneACCESS, this table was stored by TCRdb with only in-frame sequences that have V and J called. A share of the clones is absent; for the studies checked, an unresolved V gene accounts for under half, and the remainder has no known explanation. V, J and clone size are those of that table, while D and trimming were read from the DNA. In this sample the table shows over 850,000 clones, 75% to 85% of which occur a single time. The ten biggest clones cover 0.61% of the sample.

A word on this clone: Its antigen is still unknown. Per-nucleotide qualities are absent, and no much larger clonotype sits a single base away.

The donors were healthy, HIV-negative adults with no recently reported acute infections or vaccinations. All donors were Caucasian adults living in Nashville, Tennessee, USA. CD4+ T cells were enriched by magnetic negative selection, after which naive cells were positively selected on CD45RA and the negative fraction was taken as the memory subset. Blood was obtained by leukapheresis, after which PBMCs were separated by Ficoll-Histopaque density gradient centrifugation and cryopreserved in liquid nitrogen vapor phase. Analytical flow cytometry was used to check the purity and quantity of each magnetically sorted T cell population. Each sorted fraction had its genomic DNA isolated and then quantified by UV absorbance on a Nanodrop 2000c. What the authors observed across the whole study: Based on pairwise subsampling, the degree of clonotype sharing among donors was expected to be affected by sequencing depth. Higher generation probabilities were observed for clonotypes shared by all four sorted-subset donors than for non-shared clonotypes. Sampling was restricted to blood, and TCR repertoires in tissues likely differ from the TCR repertoires found in blood. Because the study included a small number of donors, the genetic and exposure-history diversity represented was limited. Naive subsets generally had larger estimated clonotype richness than memory subsets did. Incomplete sequencing was indicated by rarefaction of sorted-subset datasets, despite the large sequencing depth. About 5% of naive CD4, approximately 3.7% of naive CD8, 2.3% of memory CD4, and around 0.42% of memory CD8 clonotypes were shared across a few donors.

The sample consisted of memory CD4+ T cells from PBMCs. According to the study, the label for this sample's cell subset or site signals: CD45RA-negative fraction. The TCR sequence derives from a man between 18 and 35 years old in good health. Some clones in this sample may be carry-over from other donors' samples. The sequence joins TRBV28 to TRBJ2-5; 13 middle bases align to TRBD2. CDR3 protein: CASSFPTSGRAKETQYF. The sequence in DNA is TGTGCCAGCAGTTTCCCTACTAGCGGGAGGGCCAAAGAGACCCAGTACTTC.